This TCR beta chain emerged from a study of T cells in Graves' hyperthyroidism and ophthalmopathy. This clonotype has just one count. Antigen specificity is unknown. General study points: From stable hyperthyroidism, ophthalmopathy was set apart by a 13 V-J model.

The V segment lost 4 bases and the J segment 6 bases; nucleotides outside the gene matches: 6. The CDR3 is 14 amino acids. Template material for amplifying TCR beta CDR3 regions consisted of RNA transcripts. During a first-round RT-PCR of the TCR CDR3, the HTBI primer set was used. TCRdb reprocessed the multiplex PCR reads with MiXCR, giving one entry per CDR3 protein. The sample holds about 520,000 distinct CDR3 sequences, about 20% seen once. Disease duration under 2 months; hyperthyroidism patients were aged 18 to 65. V and J are TRBV12-3 or TRBV12-4 and TRBJ1-1; TRBD1 matches 9 bases. The sample consisted of blood. This receptor was identified in a man between 18 and 29 years old with Graves' hyperthyroidism. In DNA form, the CDR3 reads TGTGCCAGCAGTTCCACAGGGGGCTGGGCTGAAGCTTTCTTT. Translation gives CASSSTGGWAEAFF.